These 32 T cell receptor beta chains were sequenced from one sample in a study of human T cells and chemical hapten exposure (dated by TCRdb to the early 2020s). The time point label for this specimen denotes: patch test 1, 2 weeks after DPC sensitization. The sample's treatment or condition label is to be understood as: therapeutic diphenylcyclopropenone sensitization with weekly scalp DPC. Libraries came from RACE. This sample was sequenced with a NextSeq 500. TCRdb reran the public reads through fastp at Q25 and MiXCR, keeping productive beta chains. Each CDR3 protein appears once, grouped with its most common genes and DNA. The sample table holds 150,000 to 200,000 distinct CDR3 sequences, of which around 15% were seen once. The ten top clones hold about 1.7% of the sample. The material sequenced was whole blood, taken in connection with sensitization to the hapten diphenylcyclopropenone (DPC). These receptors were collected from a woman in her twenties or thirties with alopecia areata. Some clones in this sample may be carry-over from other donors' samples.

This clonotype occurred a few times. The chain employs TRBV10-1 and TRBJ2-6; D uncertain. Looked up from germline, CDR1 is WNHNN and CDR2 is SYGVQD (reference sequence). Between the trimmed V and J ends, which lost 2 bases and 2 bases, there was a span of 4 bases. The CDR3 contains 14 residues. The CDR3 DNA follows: TGCGCCAGCAGTGAGGGGGCTGGGGCCAACGTCCTGACTTTC. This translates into CASSEGAGANVLTF.

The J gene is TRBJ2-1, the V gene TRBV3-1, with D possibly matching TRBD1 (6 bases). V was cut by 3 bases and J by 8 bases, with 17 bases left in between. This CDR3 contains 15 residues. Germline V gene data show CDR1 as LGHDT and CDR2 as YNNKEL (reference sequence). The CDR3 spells CASSHRGSTGYEQFF. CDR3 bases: TGTGCCAGCAGCCATAGGGGGAGTACGGGCTATGAGCAGTTCTTC.

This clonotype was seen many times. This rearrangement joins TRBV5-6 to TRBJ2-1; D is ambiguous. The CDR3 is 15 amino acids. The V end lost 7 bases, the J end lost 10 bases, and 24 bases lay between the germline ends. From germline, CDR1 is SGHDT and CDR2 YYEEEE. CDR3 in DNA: TGTGCCAGCTCAAAGAGAACGATCCAAGTTGGGGAGCAGTTCTTC. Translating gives CASSKRTIQVGEQFF.

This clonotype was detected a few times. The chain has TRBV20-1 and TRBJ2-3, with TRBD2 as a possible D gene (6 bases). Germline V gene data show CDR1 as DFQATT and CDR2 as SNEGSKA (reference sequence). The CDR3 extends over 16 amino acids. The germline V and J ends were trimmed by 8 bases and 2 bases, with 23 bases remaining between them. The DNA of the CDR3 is TGCAGTTCCCAAGGCGGGGCGCCTTCCCTCACAGATACGCAGTATTTT. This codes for CSSQGGAPSLTDTQYF.

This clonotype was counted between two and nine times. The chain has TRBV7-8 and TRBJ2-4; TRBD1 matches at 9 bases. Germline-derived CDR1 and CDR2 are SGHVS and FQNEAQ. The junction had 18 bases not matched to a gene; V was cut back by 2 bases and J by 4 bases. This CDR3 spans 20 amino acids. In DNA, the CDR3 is TGTGCCAGCAGCTTATTCCAGGCAATGACTCCCGGGACAGGGAAAAACATTCAGTACTTC. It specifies CASSLFQAMTPGTGKNIQYF.

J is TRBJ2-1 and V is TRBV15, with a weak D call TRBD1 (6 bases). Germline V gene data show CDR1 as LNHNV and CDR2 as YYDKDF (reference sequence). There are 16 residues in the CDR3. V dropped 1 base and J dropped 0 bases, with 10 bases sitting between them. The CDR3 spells CATSRVGATSYNEQFF. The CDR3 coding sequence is TGTGCCACCAGCAGAGTGGGGGCCACCTCCTACAATGAGCAGTTCTTC.

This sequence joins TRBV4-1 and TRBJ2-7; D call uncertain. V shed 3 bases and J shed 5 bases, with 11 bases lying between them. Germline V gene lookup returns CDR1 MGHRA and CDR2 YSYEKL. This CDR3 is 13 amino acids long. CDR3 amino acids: CASSHERVHEQYF. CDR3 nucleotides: TGCGCCAGCAGCCACGAAAGGGTTCACGAGCAGTACTTC.

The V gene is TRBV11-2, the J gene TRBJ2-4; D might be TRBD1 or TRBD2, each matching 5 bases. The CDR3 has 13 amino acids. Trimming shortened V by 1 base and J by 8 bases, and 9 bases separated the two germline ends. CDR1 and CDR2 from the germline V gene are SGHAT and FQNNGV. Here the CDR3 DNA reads TGTGCCAGCAGCTTAGGGGACCAGGACATTCAGTACTTC. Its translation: CASSLGDQDIQYF.

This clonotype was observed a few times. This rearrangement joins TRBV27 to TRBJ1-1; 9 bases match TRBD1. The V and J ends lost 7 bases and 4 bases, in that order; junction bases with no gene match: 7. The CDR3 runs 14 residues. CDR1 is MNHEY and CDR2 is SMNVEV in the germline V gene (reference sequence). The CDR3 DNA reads TGTGCCAGCAAGACAGGGGGGCCGGGCACTGAAGCTTTCTTT. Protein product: CASKTGGPGTEAFF.

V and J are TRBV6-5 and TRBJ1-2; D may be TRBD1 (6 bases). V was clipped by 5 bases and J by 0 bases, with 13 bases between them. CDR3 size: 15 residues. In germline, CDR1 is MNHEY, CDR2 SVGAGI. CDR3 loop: CASSHGQLANYGYTF. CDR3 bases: TGTGCCAGCAGTCACGGACAGTTAGCTAACTATGGCTACACCTTC.

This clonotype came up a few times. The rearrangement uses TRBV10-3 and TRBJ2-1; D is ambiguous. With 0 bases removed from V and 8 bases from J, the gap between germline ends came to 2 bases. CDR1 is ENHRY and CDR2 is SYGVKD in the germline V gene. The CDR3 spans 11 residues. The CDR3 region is CAISESDEQFF. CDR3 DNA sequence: TGTGCCATCAGTGAGTCGGATGAGCAGTTCTTC.

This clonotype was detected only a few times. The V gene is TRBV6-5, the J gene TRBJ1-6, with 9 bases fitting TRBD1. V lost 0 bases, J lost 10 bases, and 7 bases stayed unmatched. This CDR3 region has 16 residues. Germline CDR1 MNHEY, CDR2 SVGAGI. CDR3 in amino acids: CASSYSAGTGRSPLHF. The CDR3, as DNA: TGTGCCAGCAGTTACTCAGCCGGGACAGGGCGGTCACCCCTCCACTTT.

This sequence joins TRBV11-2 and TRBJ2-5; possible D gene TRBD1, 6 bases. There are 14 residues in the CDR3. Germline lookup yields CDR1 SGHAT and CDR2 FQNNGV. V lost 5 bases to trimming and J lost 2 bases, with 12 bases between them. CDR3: CASSQGHRQETQYF. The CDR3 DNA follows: TGTGCCAGCAGCCAGGGGCACAGACAAGAGACCCAGTACTTC. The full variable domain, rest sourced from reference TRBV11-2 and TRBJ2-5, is EAGVAQSPRYKIIEKRQSVAFWCNPISGHATLYWYQQILGQGPKLLIQFQNNGVVDDSQLPKDRFSAERLKGVDSTLKIQPAKLEDSAVYLCASSQGHRQETQYFGPGTRLLVL.

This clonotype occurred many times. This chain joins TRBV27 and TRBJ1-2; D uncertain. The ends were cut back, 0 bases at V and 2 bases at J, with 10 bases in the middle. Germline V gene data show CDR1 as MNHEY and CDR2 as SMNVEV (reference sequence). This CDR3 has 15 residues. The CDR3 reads CASSLSTGTNYGYTF. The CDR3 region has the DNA TGTGCCAGCAGTTTATCGACGGGTACGAACTATGGCTACACCTTC.

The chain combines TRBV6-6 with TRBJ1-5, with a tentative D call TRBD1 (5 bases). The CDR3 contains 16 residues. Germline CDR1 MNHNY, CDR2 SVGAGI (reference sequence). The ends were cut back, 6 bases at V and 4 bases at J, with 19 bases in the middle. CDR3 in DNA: TGTGCCAGCAGCTCCGGGGCCACACGAGGAAATCAGCCCCAGCATTTT. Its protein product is CASSSGATRGNQPQHF.

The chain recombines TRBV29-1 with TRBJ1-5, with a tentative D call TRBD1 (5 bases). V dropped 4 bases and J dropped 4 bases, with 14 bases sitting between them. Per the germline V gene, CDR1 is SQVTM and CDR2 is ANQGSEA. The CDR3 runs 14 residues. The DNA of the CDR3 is TGCAGCGTTGCAGAGGAGGGGAAGAATCAGCCCCAGCATTTT. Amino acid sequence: CSVAEEGKNQPQHF.

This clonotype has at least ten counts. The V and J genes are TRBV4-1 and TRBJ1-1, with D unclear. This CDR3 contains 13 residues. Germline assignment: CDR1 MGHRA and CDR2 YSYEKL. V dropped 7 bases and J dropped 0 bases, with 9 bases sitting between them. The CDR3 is CASTKALNTEAFF. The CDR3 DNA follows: TGCGCCAGCACCAAGGCTCTGAACACTGAAGCTTTCTTT.

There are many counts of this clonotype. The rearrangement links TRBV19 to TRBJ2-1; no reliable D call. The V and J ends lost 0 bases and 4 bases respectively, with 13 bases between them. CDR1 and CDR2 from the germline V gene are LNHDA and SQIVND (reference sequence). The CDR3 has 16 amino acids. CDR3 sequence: CASSIDGPNPYNEQFF. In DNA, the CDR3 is TGTGCCAGTAGTATAGATGGGCCAAACCCGTACAATGAGCAGTTCTTC.

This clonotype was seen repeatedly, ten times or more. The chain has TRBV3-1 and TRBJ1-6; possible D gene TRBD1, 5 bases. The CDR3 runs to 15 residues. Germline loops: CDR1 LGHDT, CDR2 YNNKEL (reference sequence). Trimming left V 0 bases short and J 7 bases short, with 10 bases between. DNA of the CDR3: TGTGCCAGCAGCCAAGATGGCAGGGAGAATTCACCCCTCCACTTT. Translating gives CASSQDGRENSPLHF. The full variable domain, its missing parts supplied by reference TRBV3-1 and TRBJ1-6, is DTAVSQTPKYLVTQMGNDKSIKCEQNLGHDTMYWYKQDSKKFLKIMFSYNNKELIINETVPNRFSPKSPDKAHLNLHINSLELGDSAVYFCASSQDGRENSPLHFGNGTRLTVT.

The CDR3 DNA reads as TGTGCCAGCAGTGAAGCTGTAAGCGGGAGGGCCCGCGAGCAGTACTTC. This codes for CASSEAVSGRAREQYF. The chain employs TRBV6-1 and TRBJ2-7; 10 bases fit TRBD2. Germline CDR1 MNHNS, CDR2 SASEGT. V gave up 0 bases and J gave up 6 bases; unmatched junction bases: 8. This CDR3 comprises 16 residues.

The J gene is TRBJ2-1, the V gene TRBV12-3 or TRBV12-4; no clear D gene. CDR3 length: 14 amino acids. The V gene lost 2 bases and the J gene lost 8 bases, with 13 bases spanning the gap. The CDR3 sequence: CASSLRESHHEQFF. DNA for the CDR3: TGTGCCAGCAGTTTAAGGGAAAGCCACCATGAGCAGTTCTTC.

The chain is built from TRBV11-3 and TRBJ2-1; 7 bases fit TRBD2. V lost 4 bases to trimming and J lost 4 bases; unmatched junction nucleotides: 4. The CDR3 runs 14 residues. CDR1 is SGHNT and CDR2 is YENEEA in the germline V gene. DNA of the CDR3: TGTGCCAGCAGCTCAATTAGCGGGTACAATGAGCAGTTCTTC. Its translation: CASSSISGYNEQFF. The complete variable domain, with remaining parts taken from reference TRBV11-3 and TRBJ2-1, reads EAGVVQSPRYKIIEKKQPVAFWCNPISGHNTLYWYLQNLGQGPELLIRYENEEAVDDSQLPKDRFSAERLKGVDSTLKIQPAELGDSAVYLCASSSISGYNEQFFGPGTRLTVL.

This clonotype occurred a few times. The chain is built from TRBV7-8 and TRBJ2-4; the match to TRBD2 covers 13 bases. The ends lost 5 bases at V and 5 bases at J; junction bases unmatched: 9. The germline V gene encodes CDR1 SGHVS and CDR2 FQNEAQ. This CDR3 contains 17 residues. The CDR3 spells CASSRSTSGGAQNIQYF. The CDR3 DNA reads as TGTGCCAGCAGCCGATCAACTAGCGGGGGGGCCCAAAACATTCAGTACTTC.

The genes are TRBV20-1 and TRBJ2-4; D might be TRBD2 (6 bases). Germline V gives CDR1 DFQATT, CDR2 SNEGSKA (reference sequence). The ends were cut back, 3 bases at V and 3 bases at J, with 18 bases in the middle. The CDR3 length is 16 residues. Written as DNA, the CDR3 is TGCAGTGCTAGCTCTAGGGTTCTGCGGGACAAAAACATTCAGTACTTC. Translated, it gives CSASSRVLRDKNIQYF.

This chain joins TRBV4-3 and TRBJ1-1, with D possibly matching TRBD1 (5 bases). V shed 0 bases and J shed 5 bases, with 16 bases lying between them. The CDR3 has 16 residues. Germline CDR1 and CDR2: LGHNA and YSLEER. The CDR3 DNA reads TGCGCCAGCAGCCAAGACCCTTTGGGGGACCTGACTGAAGCTTTCTTT. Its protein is CASSQDPLGDLTEAFF.

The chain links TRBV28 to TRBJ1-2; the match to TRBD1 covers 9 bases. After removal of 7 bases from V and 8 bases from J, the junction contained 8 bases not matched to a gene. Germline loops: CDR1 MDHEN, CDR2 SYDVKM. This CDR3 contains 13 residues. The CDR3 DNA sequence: TGTGCCAGCAACTCGGGACAGGGTGAAGGCTACACCTTC. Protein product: CASNSGQGEGYTF.

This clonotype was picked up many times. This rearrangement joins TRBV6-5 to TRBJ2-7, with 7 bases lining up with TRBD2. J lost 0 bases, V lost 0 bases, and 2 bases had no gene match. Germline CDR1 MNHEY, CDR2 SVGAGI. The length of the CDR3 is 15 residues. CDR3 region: CASSYSGGSSYEQYF. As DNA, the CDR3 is TGTGCCAGCAGTTACTCTGGCGGGAGCTCCTACGAGCAGTACTTC.

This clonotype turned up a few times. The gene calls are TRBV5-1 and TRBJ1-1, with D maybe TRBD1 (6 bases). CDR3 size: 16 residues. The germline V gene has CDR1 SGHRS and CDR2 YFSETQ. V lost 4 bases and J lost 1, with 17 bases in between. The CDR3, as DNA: TGCGCCAGCAGCCCCCCACCCTCCAGGGGGAACACTGAAGCTTTCTTT. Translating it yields CASSPPPSRGNTEAFF.

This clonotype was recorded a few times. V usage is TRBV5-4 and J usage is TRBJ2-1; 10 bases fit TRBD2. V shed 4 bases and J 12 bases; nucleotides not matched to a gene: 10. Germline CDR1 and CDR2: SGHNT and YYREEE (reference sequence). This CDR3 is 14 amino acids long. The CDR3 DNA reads TGTGCCAGCAGCCTAGCGGGAGAGTTAAGGTTGCAGTTCTTC. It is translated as CASSLAGELRLQFF.

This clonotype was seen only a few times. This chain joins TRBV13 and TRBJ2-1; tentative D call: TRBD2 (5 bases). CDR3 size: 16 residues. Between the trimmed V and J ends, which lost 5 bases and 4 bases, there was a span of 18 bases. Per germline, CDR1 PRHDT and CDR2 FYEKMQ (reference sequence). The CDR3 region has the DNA TGTGCCAGCAGCCCCCTCGGACTGGACGGTTACAATGAGCAGTTCTTC. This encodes CASSPLGLDGYNEQFF.

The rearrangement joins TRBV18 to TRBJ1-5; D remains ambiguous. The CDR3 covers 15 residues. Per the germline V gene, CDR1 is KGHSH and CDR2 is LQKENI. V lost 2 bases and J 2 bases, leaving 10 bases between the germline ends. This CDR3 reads CASSPTAMGNQPQHF. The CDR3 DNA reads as TGTGCCAGCTCACCAACGGCTATGGGCAATCAGCCCCAGCATTTT.

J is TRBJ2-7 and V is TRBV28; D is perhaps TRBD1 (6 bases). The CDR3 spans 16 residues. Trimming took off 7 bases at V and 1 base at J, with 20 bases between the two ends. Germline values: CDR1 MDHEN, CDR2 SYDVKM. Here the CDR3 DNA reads TGTGCCAGCATCCGACGCTGGGGGCTCCCATCCTACGAGCAGTACTTC. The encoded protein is CASIRRWGLPSYEQYF.